This is a list of T cell receptor beta chains from one sample in a study of T cell repertoires in cytomegalovirus infection. MiXCR, applied by TCRdb to the reads, yields one record per CDR3 protein. The sample records 250,000 to 400,000 distinct CDR3 sequences, about 25% being singletons. The antigens for these receptors are not known. Sequences were derived from cultured PBMCs, sampled from culture after CMV antigen stimulation. These receptor sequences come from a human donor in good health (CMV status not recorded). Some clones in this sample may be carry-over from other donors' samples. The CDR3 runs from the conserved cysteine through the conserved F or W. A D gene is named only where the DNA matches it firmly. Clone size, where shown, is once, few, many, or a class for clones that have expanded.

cdr3_aa: CASSYSGRSNDKNIQYF
cdr3_nt: TGTGCCAGCAGTTACTCAGGACGGTCGAATGACAAAAACATTCAGTACTTC
d_call: .
v_call: TRBV6-6
clone_size: once
j_call: TRBJ2-4

cdr3_aa: CASSLSGKVSNQPQHF
cdr3_nt: TGTGCCAGCAGTTTATCCGGGAAGGTGAGCAATCAGCCCCAGCATTTT
d_call: .
v_call: TRBV27
clone_size: few
j_call: TRBJ1-5

cdr3_aa: CASSPEDRGDYGYTF
cdr3_nt: TGTGCCAGTAGTCCAGAGGACAGGGGTGACTATGGCTACACCTTC
d_call: TRBD1
v_call: TRBV19
clone_size: many
j_call: TRBJ1-2

cdr3_aa: CASSSRQDSYEQYF
cdr3_nt: TGTGCCAGCAGCTCCAGGCAGGACAGCTACGAGCAGTACTTC
d_call: .
v_call: TRBV7-6
clone_size: many
j_call: TRBJ2-7

cdr3_aa: CASSYGTSGTTGELFF
cdr3_nt: TGTGCCAGCAGCTACGGGACTAGCGGGACTACCGGGGAGCTGTTTTTT
d_call: TRBD2
v_call: TRBV7-9
clone_size: .
j_call: TRBJ2-2

cdr3_aa: CSATQPGKGLYNEQFF
cdr3_nt: TGCAGTGCAACCCAGCCCGGGAAGGGCTTGTACAATGAGCAGTTCTTC
d_call: .
v_call: TRBV20-1
clone_size: .
j_call: TRBJ2-1

cdr3_aa: CASSSARGERESDTQYF
cdr3_nt: TGTGCCAGCAGTTCGGCAAGGGGGGAGCGGGAGTCAGATACGCAGTATTTT
d_call: TRBD2
v_call: TRBV6-2/TRBV6-3
clone_size: many
j_call: TRBJ2-3

cdr3_aa: CASSGQTASNSPLHF
cdr3_nt: TGTGCCAGCAGCGGGCAAACCGCCAGTAATTCACCCCTCCACTTT
d_call: .
v_call: TRBV7-2
clone_size: .
j_call: TRBJ1-6

cdr3_aa: CSARAQAGGKKNIQYF
cdr3_nt: TGCAGTGCTAGAGCTCAAGCGGGAGGAAAGAAAAACATTCAGTACTTC
d_call: TRBD2
v_call: TRBV20-1
clone_size: .
j_call: TRBJ2-4

cdr3_aa: CASSYLNSNTGELFF
cdr3_nt: TGTGCCAGCAGCTACCTTAACTCGAACACCGGGGAGCTGTTTTTT
d_call: .
v_call: TRBV11-2
clone_size: many
j_call: TRBJ2-2

cdr3_aa: CASSQDLAEGQETQYF
cdr3_nt: TGCGCCAGCAGCCAAGATCTGGCGGAGGGCCAAGAGACCCAGTACTTC
d_call: .
v_call: TRBV4-3
clone_size: .
j_call: TRBJ2-5

cdr3_aa: CASSVGDRGLETQYF
cdr3_nt: TGTGCCAGCAGCGTGGGGGACAGGGGCTTAGAGACCCAGTACTTC
d_call: TRBD1
v_call: TRBV9
clone_size: few
j_call: TRBJ2-5

cdr3_aa: CSVETGQTNYGYTF
cdr3_nt: TGCAGCGTCGAAACGGGACAGACTAACTATGGCTACACCTTC
d_call: TRBD1
v_call: TRBV29-1
clone_size: few
j_call: TRBJ1-2

cdr3_aa: CSADQLAGGVDTQYF
cdr3_nt: TGCAGTGCTGACCAACTAGCGGGAGGTGTAGATACGCAGTATTTT
d_call: TRBD2
v_call: TRBV20-1
clone_size: few
j_call: TRBJ2-3

cdr3_aa: CASSYARSSYNEQFF
cdr3_nt: TGTGCCAGCAGTTACGCGCGCAGCTCCTACAATGAGCAGTTCTTC
d_call: .
v_call: TRBV6-2/TRBV6-3
clone_size: .
j_call: TRBJ2-1

cdr3_aa: CASSLARSSSYNEQFF
cdr3_nt: TGTGCCAGCAGCTTAGCGAGGTCTAGCAGCTACAATGAGCAGTTCTTC
d_call: .
v_call: TRBV7-2
clone_size: many
j_call: TRBJ2-1

cdr3_aa: CASSSYLGTGNRDVPFF
cdr3_nt: TGTGCCAGCAGTTCCTACCTCGGGACAGGCAACCGGGACGTGCCTTTCTTC
d_call: TRBD1
v_call: TRBV12-3/TRBV12-4
clone_size: .
j_call: TRBJ2-1

cdr3_aa: CASSFGTAITGNTIYF
cdr3_nt: TGTGCCAGCAGCTTTGGGACAGCGATTACTGGAAACACCATATATTTT
d_call: TRBD1
v_call: TRBV7-2
clone_size: many
j_call: TRBJ1-3

cdr3_aa: CASSQERLAGRNIQYF
cdr3_nt: TGCGCCAGCAGCCAAGAACGACTAGCGGGAAGGAACATTCAGTACTTC
d_call: TRBD2
v_call: TRBV4-3
clone_size: few
j_call: TRBJ2-4

cdr3_aa: CASSLQEGAEAFF
cdr3_nt: TGTGCCAGCAGCTTACAGGAGGGGGCTGAAGCTTTCTTT
d_call: .
v_call: TRBV7-8
clone_size: few
j_call: TRBJ1-1

cdr3_aa: CASSLDGGPHQPQHF
cdr3_nt: TGTGCCAGCAGCTTGGACGGGGGCCCTCATCAGCCCCAGCATTTT
d_call: .
v_call: TRBV5-5
clone_size: few
j_call: TRBJ1-5

cdr3_aa: CASTMSRGSHYEQYF
cdr3_nt: TGTGCCAGCACGATGTCCCGGGGATCCCACTACGAGCAGTACTTC
d_call: .
v_call: TRBV2
clone_size: .
j_call: TRBJ2-7

cdr3_aa: CASSSLGGQGADTQYF
cdr3_nt: TGTGCCAGCAGCTCCCTGGGGGGACAGGGGGCAGATACGCAGTATTTT
d_call: TRBD1
v_call: TRBV7-8
clone_size: few
j_call: TRBJ2-3

cdr3_aa: CASSFTDGYGYTF
cdr3_nt: TGTGCCAGCAGCTTCACGGACGGCTATGGCTACACCTTC
d_call: .
v_call: TRBV7-2
clone_size: .
j_call: TRBJ1-2

cdr3_aa: CASIPGQGNVANEKLFF
cdr3_nt: TGTGCCAGTATTCCGGGACAGGGAAACGTGGCTAATGAAAAACTGTTTTTT
d_call: TRBD1
v_call: TRBV19
clone_size: .
j_call: TRBJ1-4

cdr3_aa: CASSSLAGDNEQFF
cdr3_nt: TGTGCCAGCAGCTCCCTTGCGGGGGACAATGAGCAGTTCTTC
d_call: TRBD2
v_call: TRBV11-2
clone_size: few
j_call: TRBJ2-1

cdr3_aa: CASSLGSGPTYNEQFF
cdr3_nt: TGTGCCAGCAGCTTAGGAAGCGGGCCTACCTACAATGAGCAGTTCTTC
d_call: .
v_call: TRBV11-2
clone_size: .
j_call: TRBJ2-1

cdr3_aa: CASRSLTGGNEKLFF
cdr3_nt: TGCGCCAGCAGATCCCTCACAGGGGGTAATGAAAAACTGTTTTTT
d_call: TRBD1
v_call: TRBV4-1
clone_size: .
j_call: TRBJ1-4

cdr3_aa: CASSPERTGRKSDTQCF
cdr3_nt: TGTGCCAGCAGCCCAGAGCGGACAGGGAGGAAGAGTGACACGCAGTGTTTT
d_call: TRBD1
v_call: TRBV7-8
clone_size: .
j_call: TRBJ2-3

cdr3_aa: CASSLSGGMNTEAFF
cdr3_nt: TGCGCCAGCAGCCTATCCGGGGGCATGAACACTGAAGCTTTCTTT
d_call: .
v_call: TRBV5-1
clone_size: .
j_call: TRBJ1-1

cdr3_aa: CATAGVDQITDTQYF
cdr3_nt: TGTGCCACCGCCGGGGTCGACCAAATCACAGATACGCAGTATTTT
d_call: .
v_call: TRBV24-1
clone_size: .
j_call: TRBJ2-3